This T cell receptor beta chain comes out of a study of technical replicates of blood from several donors. The length of the CDR3 is 14 residues. V was cut by 4 bases and J by 2 bases, with 14 bases left in between. The germline gives CDR1 SQVTM, CDR2 ANQGSEA. Profiling relied on immunoSEQ multiplex PCR, and the TCRdb table lists in-frame clones only, not all of them. The sample has just over 95,000 clones, approximately 94% seen once. The sequencing sample was made of T cells isolated from PBMCs. The sequence derives from a human donor in good health. This chain connects TRBV29-1 to TRBJ1-2; D is unclear. CDR3 loop: CSVVRGHLNYGYTF. The DNA of the CDR3 is TGCAGCGTTGTGAGAGGCCACCTAAACTATGGCTACACCTTC.